A selection of T cell receptor beta chains follows, all from one sample in a study of blood T cell repertoires in COVID-19. This table comes from immunoSEQ multiplex PCR, and its TCRdb copy is limited to in-frame clones, with some not included. Of about 220,000 clones in the sample, about four fifths were seen once. Sequences were obtained from PBMCs or T cells enriched from blood (not recorded which). The receptors were sampled from a middle-aged woman who had recovered from COVID-19. Both conserved end residues are part of each CDR3. D genes are given only for firm matches. Not every row has a clone size; where given, it reads once, few, many or a size class.

v_call: TRBV5-1
j_call: TRBJ1-1
d_call: TRBD1
clone_size: NA
cdr3_nt: TGCGCCAGCAGAATAGGGGGCGGCACTGAAGCTTTCTTT
cdr3_aa: CASRIGGGTEAFF

v_call: TRBV30
j_call: TRBJ1-3
d_call: NA
clone_size: once
cdr3_nt: TGTGCCTGGAGTACCCAGGGCTCTGGAAACACCATATATTTT
cdr3_aa: CAWSTQGSGNTIYF

v_call: TRBV11-2
j_call: TRBJ2-6
d_call: NA
clone_size: once
cdr3_nt: TGTGCCAGCAGCTTAGGAAGGGGCTCCAGCTCTGGGGCCAACGTCCTGACTTTC
cdr3_aa: CASSLGRGSSSGANVLTF

v_call: TRBV7-3
j_call: TRBJ2-1
d_call: TRBD2
clone_size: NA
cdr3_nt: TGTGCCAGCAGCTTAACGGCGGGAGTGGGGAATGAGCAGTTCTTC
cdr3_aa: CASSLTAGVGNEQFF

v_call: TRBV7-2
j_call: TRBJ1-1
d_call: NA
clone_size: NA
cdr3_nt: TGTGCCAGCAGCCACGGGGGGGGCGACGCTTTCTTT
cdr3_aa: CASSHGGGDAFF

v_call: TRBV6-4
j_call: TRBJ2-1
d_call: TRBD2
clone_size: few
cdr3_nt: TGTGCCAGCAGTGCCCGGACTAGCGGGAGCAATGAGCAGTTCTTC
cdr3_aa: CASSARTSGSNEQFF

v_call: TRBV28
j_call: TRBJ2-7
d_call: TRBD2
clone_size: NA
cdr3_nt: TGTGCCAGCAGGTCTAGCGGGTGGCGAGAAACTTACGAGCAGTACTTC
cdr3_aa: CASRSSGWRETYEQYF

v_call: TRBV6-2/TRBV6-3
j_call: TRBJ1-2
d_call: TRBD1
clone_size: NA
cdr3_nt: TGTGCCAGCAGTAAGGGACAGGGACAAGGCTACACCTTC
cdr3_aa: CASSKGQGQGYTF

v_call: TRBV7-2
j_call: TRBJ2-3
d_call: NA
clone_size: few
cdr3_nt: TGTGCCAGCAGCCCCGGACAGAGCACAGATACGCAGTATTTT
cdr3_aa: CASSPGQSTDTQYF

v_call: TRBV7-9
j_call: TRBJ1-2
d_call: TRBD1
clone_size: NA
cdr3_nt: TGTGCCAGCAGCTGGACAGGGCGGTCGGATGGCTACACCTTC
cdr3_aa: CASSWTGRSDGYTF

v_call: TRBV19
j_call: TRBJ1-2
d_call: NA
clone_size: once
cdr3_nt: TGTGCCAGTAGTCCGGGACACCCAACCTATGGCTACACCTTC
cdr3_aa: CASSPGHPTYGYTF

v_call: TRBV19
j_call: TRBJ2-5
d_call: NA
clone_size: NA
cdr3_nt: TGTGCCAGTAGTACCTCCGACCAAGAGACCCAGTACTTC
cdr3_aa: CASSTSDQETQYF